Listed below are T cell receptor beta chains from one sample, sequenced in a study of blood T cell repertoires in COVID-19. Produced via immunoSEQ multiplex PCR; TCRdb's table is partial and in-frame only. The sample consists of roughly 34,000 clones, more than 85% of them appearing once. The sequenced sample was peripheral blood. The receptors here all came from a man between 60 and 75 years old with active or convalescent COVID-19. The CDR3 runs from the conserved cysteine through the conserved F or W. D genes are given only for firm matches. Clone size is stated in some rows and not others, as once, few, many or a class when expanded.

J	V	size	D	DNA	CDR3
TRBJ2-7	TRBV7-8	NA	NA	TGTGCCAGCAGCTTAGACAGGGATAAGGACGAGCAGTACTTC	CASSLDRDKDEQYF
TRBJ1-3	TRBV2	NA	TRBD1	TGTGCCAGCAGCGGACAGGGGAGGGGAAACACCATATATTTT	CASSGQGRGNTIYF
TRBJ1-2	TRBV6-5	NA	TRBD1	TGTGCCAGCAGGTCAGACAGGGGGTTCGGCTATGGCTACACCTTC	CASRSDRGFGYGYTF
TRBJ2-7	TRBV7-2	once	TRBD2	TGTGCCCCATACTTAAGACTAGCGGGAGGCTCCTACGAGCAGTACTTC	CAPYLRLAGGSYEQYF
TRBJ1-4	TRBV12-5	NA	TRBD1	TGTGCTAGTGCCAAGGGACAGGGACGGGAAAAACTGTTTTTT	CASAKGQGREKLFF
TRBJ2-7	TRBV14	NA	TRBD2	TGTGCCAGCAGCCGCGAGGGCGGCGGGAGGGCGACCGAGCAGTACTTC	CASSREGGGRATEQYF
TRBJ2-2	TRBV6-4	NA	TRBD1	TGTGCCAGCAGTGATCCCGTCTTAGCGGACAGGGCGGAGGACGGGGAGCTGTTTTTT	CASSDPVLADRAEDGELFF
TRBJ2-1	TRBV7-8	NA	TRBD2	TGTGCCAGCAGCCCGCGACAGGGGAGTAGCGGGGGGAGCTCCTACAATGAGCAGTTCTTC	CASSPRQGSSGGSSYNEQFF
TRBJ1-4	TRBV10-3	NA	NA	TGTGCCATCAGTGAGTCGTTAAAACAGGCAAATGAAAAACTGTTTTTT	CAISESLKQANEKLFF
TRBJ1-1	TRBV18	NA	NA	TGTGCCAGCTCATCAAGACAGGCCATGAACACTGAAGCTTTCTTT	CASSSRQAMNTEAFF
TRBJ1-1	TRBV7-2	NA	TRBD1	TGTGCCAGCAGCTTAGCTGGACAGGGGGTCAGCGCTGAAGCTTTCTTT	CASSLAGQGVSAEAFF
TRBJ1-1	TRBV6-4	NA	TRBD1	TGTGCCAGCAGTACGGACAGGGAATCAACCTCTGCTTTCTTT	CASSTDRESTSAFF
TRBJ1-1	TRBV3-1/TRBV3-2	NA	NA	TGTGCCAGCAGCCAAGTTTCCAGAGGTGAAGCTTTCTTT	CASSQVSRGEAFF
TRBJ1-1	TRBV30	NA	NA	TGTGCCTGGAGTGTTTCAGTAAACACTGAAGCTTTCTTT	CAWSVSVNTEAFF
TRBJ1-1	TRBV19	NA	TRBD1	TGTGCCAGTAGCGACAGGGGATTGGGGGCTTTCTTT	CASSDRGLGAFF
TRBJ1-2	TRBV18	NA	TRBD1	TGTGCCAGCTCACCTACAGGGGGGGGCTATGGCTACACCTTC	CASSPTGGGYGYTF
TRBJ2-7	TRBV10-3	NA	NA	TGTGCCATCAGTGAGTGGGTAGCGGATTCCTACGAGCAGTACTTC	CAISEWVADSYEQYF
TRBJ1-4	TRBV5-8	NA	NA	TGTGCCAGCAGCTTGGGACCGGGACTGCAGGAAAAACTGTTTTTT	CASSLGPGLQEKLFF
TRBJ1-2	TRBV7-9	NA	TRBD1	TGTGCCAGCAGCCGCCCGGGACAGGGTCTATCTAACTATGGCTACACCTTC	CASSRPGQGLSNYGYTF
TRBJ1-1	TRBV7-3	NA	TRBD1	TGTGCCAGCAGCTTAAGGGGACAGGGATTAGCTTTCTTT	CASSLRGQGLAFF
TRBJ1-1	TRBV30	once	NA	TGTGCCTGGAGTACTGAATTGAACACTGAAGCTTTCTTT	CAWSTELNTEAFF
TRBJ1-4	TRBV7-8	NA	NA	TGTGCCAGCAGCTTAGCGCTCAGTTCCACTAATGAAAAACTGTTTTTT	CASSLALSSTNEKLFF
TRBJ2-2	TRBV6-5	once	NA	TGTGCCAGCCCTCCCGACTCGGGGACCGGGGAGCTGTTTTTT	CASPPDSGTGELFF
TRBJ1-2	TRBV7-8	NA	NA	TGTGCCAGCAGCGGACAGACAGTGGGGGCACTTGGCTACACCTTC	CASSGQTVGALGYTF
TRBJ2-1	TRBV5-1	NA	NA	TGCGCCAGCAGCTTGTCCCTAGCTATAGGTGAGCAGTTCTTC	CASSLSLAIGEQFF
TRBJ2-7	TRBV18	NA	TRBD2	TGTGCCAGCTCAGAGAGACAACTAGCGGTAAGCTCCGAGCAGTACTTC	CASSERQLAVSSEQYF
TRBJ1-2	TRBV28	once	TRBD1	TGTGCCACCACTACTACAGGGGATGGCTACACCTTC	CATTTTGDGYTF
TRBJ2-7	TRBV6-2/TRBV6-3	NA	NA	TGTGCCAGCAGCCCCCGTTTAAGGACTACCTCGGGCGGCGAGCAGTACTTC	CASSPRLRTTSGGEQYF
TRBJ1-4	TRBV27	NA	NA	TGTGCCAGCAGTACTCAGGGAGAAAAACTGTTTTTT	CASSTQGEKLFF
TRBJ1-3	TRBV3-1/TRBV3-2	few	TRBD1	TGTGCCAGCAGCCAAGGCGTGGGACAGACTGGAAACACCATATATTTT	CASSQGVGQTGNTIYF
TRBJ2-1	TRBV7-3	NA	NA	TGTGCCAGCAGCTTAACGCTAGACAATGAGCAGTTCTTC	CASSLTLDNEQFF
TRBJ1-1	TRBV11-1	NA	TRBD1	TGTGCCAGCAGCCTCCGACAGGGGGAAAGTATTTTCTTT	CASSLRQGESIFF
TRBJ2-1	TRBV27	NA	TRBD2	TGTGCCAGCAGTTCCCGCGGACTAGCCTTGAATGAGCAGTTCTTC	CASSSRGLALNEQFF
TRBJ2-1	TRBV7-2	NA	TRBD2	TGTGCCAGCAGCTTATCCCCGACTAGCGGGGGCAATGAGCAGTTCTTC	CASSLSPTSGGNEQFF
TRBJ2-5	TRBV19	NA	NA	TGTGCCAGTAGTTCCAGACAGGTTCCAGAGACCCAGTACTTC	CASSSRQVPETQYF
TRBJ2-7	TRBV5-1	NA	TRBD1	TGCGCCAGCAAGTCAGGGGGCTACGAGCAGTACTTC	CASKSGGYEQYF
TRBJ2-1	TRBV15	NA	NA	TGTGCCACCAGCAGAGATTTATCGGCAGGTCAGTTCTTC	CATSRDLSAGQFF
TRBJ2-7	TRBV5-1	NA	NA	TGCGCCAGCAGCTTGGAGGAAGGGAGGCCCTACGAGCAGTACTTC	CASSLEEGRPYEQYF
TRBJ2-7	TRBV7-2	NA	NA	TGTGCCAGCAGCCCTGGAGGGGGGGCGGGGTACGAGCAGTACTTC	CASSPGGGAGYEQYF
TRBJ1-5	TRBV2	NA	NA	TGTGCCAGCAGTGAAGCGGCCGGGTTCAGCAATCAGCCCCAGCATTTT	CASSEAAGFSNQPQHF
TRBJ1-2	TRBV21-1	NA	NA	TGTGCCAGCAGCAAAAGAACAGGACCTGTCAGCTACACCTTC	CASSKRTGPVSYTF
TRBJ1-5	TRBV11-1	NA	NA	TGTGCCAGCAGCTTAGACCGGGGTCAGCCCCAGCATTTT	CASSLDRGQPQHF
TRBJ2-1	TRBV28	NA	NA	TGTGCCAGCAGTTTAATCCCCTCCAATGAGCAGTTCTTC	CASSLIPSNEQFF